This T cell receptor beta chain was obtained from a study of T cells in Graves' hyperthyroidism and ophthalmopathy. This clonotype was seen a few times. The antigen remains unidentified. What was amplified from RNA transcripts were TCR beta CDR3 regions. Using the HTBI primer set, a first-round RT-PCR was run on the TCR CDR3. Via MiXCR, TCRdb re-called the multiplex PCR reads, giving one row per CDR3 protein. Seen here are around 720,000 distinct CDR3 sequences, under 45% observed once, and the top ten hold less than 35%. The CDR3 length is 14 residues. Trimming took 6 bases from V and 0 from J, leaving 11 bases between them. Study-wide findings and caveats: Median prediction lead before ophthalmopathy onset was 6.5 months with the model.

The gene calls are TRBV12-3 or TRBV12-4 and TRBJ1-1; D is possibly TRBD1 (5 bases). The TCR was taken from a woman aged 40 to 49 with Graves' hyperthyroidism. Sequenced input: blood. CDR3 sequence reads: CASRLTVMNTEAFF. CDR3 in DNA: TGTGCCAGCAGGTTGACAGTGATGAACACTGAAGCTTTCTTT.